The 22 T cell receptor beta chains listed next were all sequenced from one sample in a study of CD8 T cells in ankylosing spondylitis. Study-wide points: About 8 highly homologous variants made up a TCR beta motif that seemed to typify ankylosing spondylitis blood.

These receptors have no known antigen. TCRdb used MiXCR to reprocess the 5' RACE reads, holding one entry per CDR3 protein. Of 700,000 to 850,000 distinct CDR3 sequences in the sample, 10% to 15% were seen once. The sample was blood, either unsorted or a sorted T cell fraction (not recorded which). All receptors derive from a male donor with ankylosing spondylitis.

This clonotype showed up many times. This chain joins TRBV28 and TRBJ2-5; TRBD2 matches 12 bases. Germline values: CDR1 MDHEN, CDR2 SYDVKM. The length of the CDR3 is 17 residues. V was pared by 5 bases and J by 2 bases, with 9 bases of the junction left unmatched. In DNA form, the CDR3 reads TGTGCCAGCAGTCCCGCCCGGACTAGCGGGGCACAAGAGACCCAGTACTTC. This encodes CASSPARTSGAQETQYF.

This clonotype was found many times. V is TRBV27 and J is TRBJ2-5; D not resolved. The CDR3 runs 15 residues. Trimming shortened V by 0 bases and J by 5 bases, and 13 bases separated the two germline ends. From germline, CDR1 is MNHEY and CDR2 SMNVEV (reference sequence). Here the CDR3 DNA reads TGTGCCAGCAGTTTATCCAAGGTTTTTGGGGAGACCCAGTACTTC. Amino acids: CASSLSKVFGETQYF.

The chain joins TRBV5-1 to TRBJ2-3, with TRBD2 as a possible D gene (5 bases). Per germline, CDR1 SGHRS and CDR2 YFSETQ. Trimming removed 5 bases at V and 2 bases at J, with 9 bases between. The CDR3 consists of 13 residues. DNA for the CDR3: TGCGCCAGCAGAGGCCGGGACACAGATACGCAGTATTTT. This sequence encodes CASRGRDTDTQYF.

This clonotype showed up just a few times. The chain is built from TRBV10-3 and TRBJ1-3; D is unclear. The CDR3 is 15 amino acids. Germline V gene lookup returns CDR1 ENHRY and CDR2 SYGVKD. V was shortened by 0 bases and J by 5 bases, with 11 bases between the two germline ends. Here the CDR3 DNA reads TGTGCCATCAGTGAGTCTACATCCCGGCGAAACACCATATATTTT. Translated, it gives CAISESTSRRNTIYF.

This clonotype was recorded at least ten times. The V gene is TRBV20-1, the J gene TRBJ2-5, with 8 bases lining up with TRBD2. This CDR3 spans 14 amino acids. CDR1 DFQATT and CDR2 SNEGSKA come from the germline V gene (reference sequence). V was pared by 5 bases and J by 5 bases, with 10 bases of the junction left unmatched. The CDR3 loop reads CSALVFSGVETQYF. The CDR3 bases are TGCAGTGCTCTTGTATTTAGCGGGGTCGAGACCCAGTACTTC.

This clonotype was picked up many times. The rearrangement uses TRBV29-1 and TRBJ2-7, with TRBD1 matching 8 bases. Trimming at V came to 3 bases and at J to 5 bases, leaving 3 bases not matched to a gene. The CDR3 runs 12 residues. Germline V gene lookup returns CDR1 SQVTM and CDR2 ANQGSEA. In nucleotides, the CDR3 is TGCAGCGTTGACCAGGGGGCGGACGAGCAGTACTTC. Protein product: CSVDQGADEQYF.

This chain joins TRBV12-5 and TRBJ2-2, with D possibly matching TRBD1 (7 bases). Germline V gene data show CDR1 as LGHNT and CDR2 as FRNRAP. CDR3 length equals 17 residues. The V end lost 7 bases, the J end lost 0 bases, and 18 bases lay between the germline ends. For the CDR3, the DNA is TGTGCTAGTGCCCGCGGGACAGACCATACGAACACCGGGGAGCTGTTTTTT. As protein: CASARGTDHTNTGELFF. Full variable domain (outside the CDR3, taken from reference TRBV12-5 and TRBJ2-2): DARVTQTPRHKVTEMGQEVTMRCQPILGHNTVFWYRQTMMQGLELLAYFRNRAPLDDSGMPKDRFSAEMPDATLATLKIQPSEPRDSAVYFCASARGTDHTNTGELFFGEGSRLTVL.

The chain is built from TRBV4-3 and TRBJ2-1; 8 nucleotides line up with TRBD1. Germline CDR1 reads LGHNA; CDR2 reads YSLEER. The CDR3 extends over 16 amino acids. The V gene end was trimmed by 0 bases and the J gene end by 9 bases; junction bases not matched to a gene: 10. The CDR3 is CASSQEYVDRVGEQFF. The CDR3 DNA reads as TGCGCCAGCAGCCAAGAATATGTGGACAGGGTAGGTGAGCAGTTCTTC.

The rearrangement links TRBV5-1 to TRBJ2-7; D tentatively fits TRBD1 or TRBD2 (6 bases each). Trimming cost V 0 bases and J 2 bases, with 15 bases left between them. The CDR3 has 16 amino acids. Germline V CDR1 and CDR2: SGHRS, YFSETQ. CDR3 DNA: TGCGCCAGCAGCTTGGTTGGGGGGCGGGATACCTACGAGCAGTACTTC. Its translation: CASSLVGGRDTYEQYF.

This clonotype showed up just a few times. The V gene is TRBV6-2 or TRBV6-3, the J gene TRBJ2-7; D is ambiguous. Germline assignment: CDR1 MNHEY and CDR2 SVGEGT. The CDR3 length is 13 residues. Trimming pared 2 bases from V and 1 base from J, leaving 6 bases between. CDR3 DNA: TGTGCCAGCAGTTACGCAGAATCCTACGAGCAGTACTTC. This gives the protein CASSYAESYEQYF.

This clonotype has only a few counts. As DNA, the CDR3 is TGTGCCAGCAACAAGCTAGCGGGTGACTACGAGCAGTACTTC. It translates to CASNKLAGDYEQYF. The V and J genes are TRBV7-2 and TRBJ2-7; 8 nucleotides agree with TRBD2. Germline values: CDR1 SGHTA, CDR2 FQGNSA. This CDR3 has 14 amino acids. V was pared by 7 bases and J by 3 bases, with 8 bases of the junction left unmatched.

This clonotype was found a few times. V is TRBV7-9 and J is TRBJ1-1; D unclear. The CDR3 runs 15 residues. The germline V gene has CDR1 SEHNR and CDR2 FQNEAQ (reference sequence). V lost 5 bases to trimming and J lost 1 base, with 14 bases between them. The CDR3 is CASSLVPVPNTEAFF. CDR3 sequence (DNA): TGTGCCAGCAGCCTAGTCCCTGTCCCGAACACTGAAGCTTTCTTT.

This clonotype has a count of ten or more. The chain links TRBV4-3 to TRBJ1-3; D uncertain. The germline CDR1 and CDR2 sequences are LGHNA and YSLEER. This CDR3 has 13 amino acids. V lost 1 base and J 4 bases, leaving 5 bases between the germline ends. DNA for the CDR3: TGCGCCAGCAGCCAAGCGAGCGGAAACACCATATATTTT. It is translated as CASSQASGNTIYF.

Many counts were recorded for this clonotype. V is TRBV20-1 and J is TRBJ2-1; D is undetermined. The CDR3 loop spans 11 amino acids. The germline V gene encodes CDR1 DFQATT and CDR2 SNEGSKA (reference sequence). V was trimmed by 5 bases and J by 9 bases, leaving 11 bases between them. This CDR3 reads CSARSLGEQFF. The CDR3 DNA reads TGCAGTGCTCGTAGTTTGGGTGAGCAGTTCTTC.

This clonotype appeared a few times. The chain carries TRBV9 and TRBJ2-5; perhaps TRBD1 as D (6 bases). V dropped 4 bases and J dropped 3 bases, with 16 bases sitting between them. The CDR3 is 15 residues long. Germline CDR1 SGDLS, CDR2 YYNGEE. DNA for the CDR3: TGTGCCAGCAGCCCGATGACAGGCTGGGAAGAGACCCAGTACTTC. It codes for CASSPMTGWEETQYF.

The chain employs TRBV6-5 and TRBJ2-3, with 8 nucleotides matching TRBD1. Looked up from germline, CDR1 is MNHEY and CDR2 is SVGAGI. The CDR3 is made up of 16 amino acids. The V and J ends lost 1 base and 4 bases, in that order; junction bases with no gene match: 7. The CDR3 DNA reads TGTGCCAGCAGTTACTACCTCAGGGGGCGCTCAGATACGCAGTATTTT. As protein: CASSYYLRGRSDTQYF.

The genes are TRBV4-1 and TRBJ2-7, with D hard to call. The CDR3 covers 14 residues. Trimming stripped 0 bases from V and 2 bases from J, with 8 bases between. Germline V gene sequence: CDR1 MGHRA, CDR2 YSYEKL. In DNA, the CDR3 is TGCGCCAGCAGCCAAGATGATCGGGCCTACGAGCAGTACTTC. This sequence encodes CASSQDDRAYEQYF.

Many counts were recorded for this clonotype. The rearrangement joins TRBV20-1 to TRBJ1-2; 10 bases are shared with TRBD1. Germline V gives CDR1 DFQATT, CDR2 SNEGSKA (reference sequence). The CDR3 extends over 16 amino acids. V lost 1 base and J lost 0; bases outside the gene matches: 5. CDR3 DNA: TGCAGTGCTAGAGGGGGACAGGGGAACACTAACTATGGCTACACCTTC. It translates to CSARGGQGNTNYGYTF.

This clonotype has more than one count but fewer than ten. The rearrangement links TRBV11-2 to TRBJ1-3; 9 bases are a match to TRBD1. Germline CDR1 and CDR2: SGHAT and FQNNGV. Trimming removed 2 bases from V and 3 bases from J; junction bases left unmatched: 11. The CDR3 is 18 residues long. CDR3 region: CASSLTPGQGLGGNTIYF. The CDR3 nucleotides read TGTGCCAGCAGCTTAACCCCGGGACAGGGATTAGGTGGAAACACCATATATTTT.

The chain's CDR3 is CASHNGGGETQYF. In nucleotides, the CDR3 is TGCGCCAGCCACAATGGCGGGGGGGAGACCCAGTACTTC. V usage is TRBV5-1 and J usage is TRBJ2-5, with TRBD2 matching 8 bases. The CDR3 length is 13 residues. V was clipped by 7 bases and J by 5 bases; unmatched bases: 7. Germline lookup yields CDR1 SGHRS and CDR2 YFSETQ. Looking up the rest from reference TRBV5-1 and TRBJ2-5 gives the full variable domain: KAGVTQTPRYLIKTRGQQVTLSCSPISGHRSVSWYQQTPGQGLQFLFEYFSETQRNKGNFPGRFSGRQFSNSRSEMNVSTLELGDSALYLCASHNGGGETQYFGPGTRLLVL.

This clonotype was detected ten times or more. The J gene is TRBJ1-5, the V gene TRBV20-1; no clear D gene. V was trimmed by 3 bases and J by 7 bases, leaving 10 bases between them. The CDR3 has 12 amino acids. CDR1 and CDR2 from the germline V gene are DFQATT and SNEGSKA (reference sequence). The CDR3: CSARGAAQPQHF. As DNA, the CDR3 is TGCAGTGCTAGGGGCGCCGCCCAGCCCCAGCATTTT.

This clonotype came up many times. This sequence joins TRBV5-1 and TRBJ1-6; the match to TRBD1 covers 7 bases. Looked up from germline, CDR1 is SGHRS and CDR2 is YFSETQ. This CDR3 is 14 amino acids long. The V gene end was trimmed by 5 bases and the J gene end by 7 bases; junction bases not matched to a gene: 6. The CDR3 coding sequence is TGCGCCAGCAGGATGGGGACAGCGAATTCACCCCTCCACTTT. Translated, it gives CASRMGTANSPLHF.